This is a list of T cell receptor beta chains from one sample in a study of blood T cell repertoires in COVID-19. Profiled with immunoSEQ multiplex PCR; TCRdb holds only in-frame clones, not every one. The sample holds about 400,000 clones, just under 90% seen once. Material for sequencing was PBMCs or T cells enriched from blood (not recorded which). The receptors originated from a woman in her 30s who had recovered from COVID-19. The CDR3 runs from the conserved cysteine through the conserved F or W. The D gene is left open where the match is weak. Clone sizes are given selectively: once, few, many, or a class where the clone is expanded.

length,V,J,size,D,DNA,CDR3
14,TRBV11-2,TRBJ1-2,-,TRBD1,TGTGCCAGCAGCTCAGGGACAGGGAGGTTAGGCTACACCTTC,CASSSGTGRLGYTF
15,TRBV11-3,TRBJ2-1,-,TRBD2,TGTGCCAGCAGCCCCTCTAGCGGGAGGGACAATGAGCAGTTCTTC,CASSPSSGRDNEQFF
15,TRBV30,TRBJ1-5,-,-,TGTGCCTGGAGTGTATTGGGACTGATCAATCAGCCCCAGCATTTT,CAWSVLGLINQPQHF
16,TRBV19,TRBJ2-7,once,TRBD2,TGTGCCAGTAGTCCCACCTCTAGCGGCTCCCTCCACGAGCAGTACTTC,CASSPTSSGSLHEQYF
14,TRBV6-5,TRBJ1-1,-,-,TGTGCCAGCAGTTATCTGCAGACAGGTCGAGAAGCTTTCTTT,CASSYLQTGREAFF
15,TRBV2,TRBJ1-1,-,TRBD1,TGTGCCAGCAGTACACCGGGACAGGGAAAAACTGAAGCTTTCTTT,CASSTPGQGKTEAFF
16,TRBV4-3,TRBJ2-1,-,TRBD2,TGCGCCAGCAGCCAGAGACTAGCGGGGGACCACAATGAGCAGTTCTTC,CASSQRLAGDHNEQFF
13,TRBV7-8,TRBJ2-5,-,TRBD2,TGTGCCAGCAGCTTTCGGCGGGGGGAGACCCAGTACTTC,CASSFRRGETQYF
15,TRBV4-3,TRBJ2-3,-,-,TGCGCCAGCAGCCAGAGGGGTGATAGCGGCGATACGCAGTATTTT,CASSQRGDSGDTQYF
12,TRBV24-1,TRBJ1-6,-,-,TGTGCCACCAGTTCCGTTGATTCACCCCTCCACTTT,CATSSVDSPLHF
16,TRBV5-4,TRBJ1-3,-,-,TGTGCCAGCAGCCCCCCCGGGACACTCCCTGGAAACACCATATATTTT,CASSPPGTLPGNTIYF
14,TRBV18,TRBJ2-3,-,-,TGTGCCAGCTCACCAGCGGAGAACACAGATACGCAGTATTTT,CASSPAENTDTQYF
18,TRBV27,TRBJ2-2,-,TRBD1,TGTGCCAGCAGTTCCGATTCACTAGCCGGGACAGGGGTCGGGGAGCTGTTTTTT,CASSSDSLAGTGVGELFF
14,TRBV19,TRBJ1-1,-,-,TGTGCCAGTAGCGGCAGGGTATCGAACACTGAAGCTTTCTTT,CASSGRVSNTEAFF
16,TRBV28,TRBJ1-4,-,-,TGTGCCAGCAGTGTCAAACCGGGACAAATTAATGAAAAACTGTTTTTT,CASSVKPGQINEKLFF
15,TRBV6-1,TRBJ1-2,-,TRBD1,TGTGCCAGCAGTGACAACAGGGGGCAGGGCTATGGCTACACCTTC,CASSDNRGQGYGYTF
16,TRBV5-1,TRBJ1-1,-,-,TGCGCCAGCAGCTTGGGATTGGGGTTAGGGAGGGCTGAAGCTTTCTTT,CASSLGLGLGRAEAFF
13,TRBV3-1/TRBV3-2,TRBJ1-2,once,TRBD1,TGTGCCAGCAGCTACGGACAGGGAGGGGGCTACACCTTC,CASSYGQGGGYTF
11,TRBV10-3,TRBJ1-2,-,-,TGTGCCATCAGTGACGTTTATGGCTACACCTTC,CAISDVYGYTF
16,TRBV5-1,TRBJ2-3,once,TRBD2,TGCGCCAGCAGCTCCCACGGGACTAGCGGGGGGGATACGCAGTATTTT,CASSSHGTSGGDTQYF
14,TRBV14,TRBJ2-2,-,-,TGTGCCAGCAGCCACCTAGACCAGTACGGGGAGCTGTTTTTT,CASSHLDQYGELFF
14,TRBV7-9,TRBJ1-2,once,-,TGTGCCAGCAGCTACGGAGGCGGAAACTATGGCTACACCTTC,CASSYGGGNYGYTF
14,TRBV25-1,TRBJ1-2,-,TRBD1,TGTGCCAGCAGTGAATGGTCAGGGACAGCTGGCTACACCTTC,CASSEWSGTAGYTF
14,TRBV5-1,TRBJ1-1,-,TRBD1,TGCGCCAGCAGCTCAGGGACAGCGAACACTGAAGCTTTCTTT,CASSSGTANTEAFF
16,TRBV5-6,TRBJ2-5,-,TRBD2,TGTGCCAGCAGCGTAAGCTTACTAGCGGGCCGTGAGACCCAGTACTTC,CASSVSLLAGRETQYF
14,TRBV3-1/TRBV3-2,TRBJ1-6,-,TRBD1,TGTGCCAGCAGCCCGGACAGGGCAAATTCACCCCTCCACTTT,CASSPDRANSPLHF